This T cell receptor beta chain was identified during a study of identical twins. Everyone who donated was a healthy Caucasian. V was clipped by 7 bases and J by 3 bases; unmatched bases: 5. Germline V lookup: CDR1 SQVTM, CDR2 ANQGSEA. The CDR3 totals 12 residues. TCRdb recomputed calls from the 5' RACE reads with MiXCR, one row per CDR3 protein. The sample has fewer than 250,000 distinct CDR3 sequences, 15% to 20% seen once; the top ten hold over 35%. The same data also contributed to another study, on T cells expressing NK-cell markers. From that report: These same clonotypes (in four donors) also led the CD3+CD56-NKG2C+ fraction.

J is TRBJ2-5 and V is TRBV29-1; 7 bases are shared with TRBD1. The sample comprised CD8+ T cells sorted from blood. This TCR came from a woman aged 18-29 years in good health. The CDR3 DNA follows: TGCAGCGCAGTCACAGGGGAAGAGACCCAGTACTTC. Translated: CSAVTGEETQYF.